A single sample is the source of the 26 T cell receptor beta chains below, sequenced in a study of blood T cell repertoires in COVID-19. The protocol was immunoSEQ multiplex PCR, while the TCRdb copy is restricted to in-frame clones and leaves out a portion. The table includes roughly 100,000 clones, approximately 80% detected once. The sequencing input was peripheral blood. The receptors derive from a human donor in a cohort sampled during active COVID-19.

The CDR3: CASSPKSSQGLYNEQFF. Written as DNA, the CDR3 is TGTGCCAGCAGCCCAAAATCTTCACAGGGCCTCTACAATGAGCAGTTCTTC. V usage is TRBV4-2 and J usage is TRBJ2-1, with D perhaps TRBD1 (6 bases). The CDR3 spans 17 residues. Trimming removed 4 bases at V and 3 bases at J, with 19 bases between. Per germline, CDR1 LGHNA and CDR2 YNFKEQ.

CDR3 sequence reads: CASTSKGQGSYEQYF. The CDR3, as DNA: TGTGCCAGCACCTCCAAGGGACAGGGGTCCTACGAGCAGTACTTC. The rearrangement uses TRBV28 and TRBJ2-7; TRBD1 matches 10 bases. Germline V gene lookup returns CDR1 MDHEN and CDR2 SYDVKM. The CDR3 covers 15 residues. V lost 7 bases to trimming and J lost 1 base; unmatched junction nucleotides: 7.

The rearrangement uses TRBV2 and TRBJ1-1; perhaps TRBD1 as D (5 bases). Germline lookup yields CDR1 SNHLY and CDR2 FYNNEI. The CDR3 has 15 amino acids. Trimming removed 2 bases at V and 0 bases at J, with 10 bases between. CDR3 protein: CASSERQPVNTEAFF. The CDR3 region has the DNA TGTGCCAGCAGTGAAAGACAGCCAGTGAACACTGAAGCTTTCTTT.

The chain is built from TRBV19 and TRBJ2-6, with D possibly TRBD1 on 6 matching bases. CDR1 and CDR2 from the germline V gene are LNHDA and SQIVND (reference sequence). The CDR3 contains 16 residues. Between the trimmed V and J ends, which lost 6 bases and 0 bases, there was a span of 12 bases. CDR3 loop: CASRKVGGSGANVLTF. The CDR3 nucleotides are TGTGCCAGTAGGAAAGTAGGGGGCTCTGGGGCCAACGTCCTGACTTTC.

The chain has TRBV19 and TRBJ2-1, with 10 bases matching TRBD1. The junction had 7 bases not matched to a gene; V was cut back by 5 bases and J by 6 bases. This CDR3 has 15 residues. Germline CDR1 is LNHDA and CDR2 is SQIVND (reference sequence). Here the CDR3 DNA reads TGTGCCAGTAGTCCGCCCCGGACAGGGGGCAATGAGCAGTTCTTC. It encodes CASSPPRTGGNEQFF.

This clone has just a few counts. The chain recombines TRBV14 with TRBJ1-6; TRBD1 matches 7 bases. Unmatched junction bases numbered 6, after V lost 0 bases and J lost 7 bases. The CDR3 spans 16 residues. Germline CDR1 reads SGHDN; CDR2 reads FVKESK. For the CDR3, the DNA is TGTGCCAGCAGCCAAGATAAAGGGACAGTAAATTCACCCCTCCACTTT. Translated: CASSQDKGTVNSPLHF.

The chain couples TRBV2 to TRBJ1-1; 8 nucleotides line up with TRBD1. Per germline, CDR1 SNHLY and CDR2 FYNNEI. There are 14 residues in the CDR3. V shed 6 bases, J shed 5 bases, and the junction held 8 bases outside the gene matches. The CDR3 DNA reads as TGTGCCAGCAGCCTTGACAGGGGAGGGACTGAAGCTTTCTTT. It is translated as CASSLDRGGTEAFF.

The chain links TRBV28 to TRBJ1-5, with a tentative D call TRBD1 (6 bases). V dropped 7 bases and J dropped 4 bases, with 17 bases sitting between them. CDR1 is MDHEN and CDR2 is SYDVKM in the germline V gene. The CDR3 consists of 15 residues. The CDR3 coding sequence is TGTGCCAGCATCCCAGTAGGACAGCCGAATCAGCCCCAGCATTTT. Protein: CASIPVGQPNQPQHF. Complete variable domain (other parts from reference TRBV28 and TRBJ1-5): DVKVTQSSRYLVKRTGEKVFLECVQDMDHENMFWYRQDPGLGLRLIYFSYDVKMKEKGDIPEGYSVSREKKERFSLILESASTNQTSMYLCASIPVGQPNQPQHFGDGTRLSIL.

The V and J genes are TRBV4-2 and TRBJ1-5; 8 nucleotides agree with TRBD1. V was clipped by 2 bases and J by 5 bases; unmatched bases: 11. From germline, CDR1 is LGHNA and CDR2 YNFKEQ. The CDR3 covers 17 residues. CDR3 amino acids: CASSQPGQATQYQPQHF. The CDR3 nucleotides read TGTGCCAGCAGCCAACCGGGACAGGCCACGCAGTATCAGCCCCAGCATTTT.

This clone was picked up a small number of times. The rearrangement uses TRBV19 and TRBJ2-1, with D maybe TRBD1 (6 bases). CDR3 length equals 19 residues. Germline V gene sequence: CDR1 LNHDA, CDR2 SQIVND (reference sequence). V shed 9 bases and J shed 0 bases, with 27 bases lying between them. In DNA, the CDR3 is TGTGCCAGCAATATCAGGGGAGAAGCCACTTACAGCTCCTACAATGAGCAGTTCTTC. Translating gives CASNIRGEATYSSYNEQFF.

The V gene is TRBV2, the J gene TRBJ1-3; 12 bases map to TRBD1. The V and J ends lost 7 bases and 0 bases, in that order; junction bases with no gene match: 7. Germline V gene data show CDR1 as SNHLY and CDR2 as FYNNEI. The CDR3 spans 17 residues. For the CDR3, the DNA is TGTGCCAGCACGGGGACAGGGGGCCCTTACTCTGGAAACACCATATATTTT. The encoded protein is CASTGTGGPYSGNTIYF.

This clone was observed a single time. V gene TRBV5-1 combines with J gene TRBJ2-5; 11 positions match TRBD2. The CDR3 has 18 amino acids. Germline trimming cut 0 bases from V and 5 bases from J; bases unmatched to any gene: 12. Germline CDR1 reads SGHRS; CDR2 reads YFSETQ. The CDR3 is CASSLAPLAGGLGETQYF. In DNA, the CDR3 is TGCGCCAGCAGCTTGGCACCCCTAGCGGGGGGTCTTGGGGAGACCCAGTACTTC. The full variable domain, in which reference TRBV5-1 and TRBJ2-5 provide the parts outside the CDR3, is KAGVTQTPRYLIKTRGQQVTLSCSPISGHRSVSWYQQTPGQGLQFLFEYFSETQRNKGNFPGRFSGRQFSNSRSEMNVSTLELGDSALYLCASSLAPLAGGLGETQYFGPGTRLLVL.

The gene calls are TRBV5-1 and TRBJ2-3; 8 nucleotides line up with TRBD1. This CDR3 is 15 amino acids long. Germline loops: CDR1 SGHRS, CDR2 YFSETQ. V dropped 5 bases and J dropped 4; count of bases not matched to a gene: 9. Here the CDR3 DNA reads TGCGCCAGCAGTAGACAGGGGATCTCGTCAGATACGCAGTATTTT. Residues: CASSRQGISSDTQYF.

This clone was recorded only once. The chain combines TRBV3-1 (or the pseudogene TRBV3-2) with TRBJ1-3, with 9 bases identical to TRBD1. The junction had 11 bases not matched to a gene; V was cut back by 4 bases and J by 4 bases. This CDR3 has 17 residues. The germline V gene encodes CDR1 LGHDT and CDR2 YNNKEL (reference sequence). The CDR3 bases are TGTGCCAGCAGCCCCCTCCCCGGACAGGGGCCAGGAAACACCATATATTTT. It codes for CASSPLPGQGPGNTIYF.

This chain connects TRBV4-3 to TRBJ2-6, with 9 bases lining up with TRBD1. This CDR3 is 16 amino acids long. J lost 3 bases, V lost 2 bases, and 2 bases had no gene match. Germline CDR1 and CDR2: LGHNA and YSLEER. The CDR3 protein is CASSQTTGGGANVLTF. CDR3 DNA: TGCGCCAGCAGCCAAACGACAGGGGGTGGGGCCAACGTCCTGACTTTC.

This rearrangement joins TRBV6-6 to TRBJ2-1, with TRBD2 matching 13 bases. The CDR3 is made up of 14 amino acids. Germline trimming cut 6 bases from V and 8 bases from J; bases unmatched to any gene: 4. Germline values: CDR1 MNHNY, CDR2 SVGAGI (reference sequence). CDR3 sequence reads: CASSTSGGADEQFF. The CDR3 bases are TGTGCCAGCAGCACTAGCGGGGGGGCCGATGAGCAGTTCTTC.

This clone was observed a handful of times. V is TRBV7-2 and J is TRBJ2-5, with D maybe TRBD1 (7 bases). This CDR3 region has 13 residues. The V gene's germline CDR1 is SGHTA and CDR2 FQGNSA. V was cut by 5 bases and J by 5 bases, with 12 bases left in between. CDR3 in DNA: TGTGCCAGCAGCCAGGGGGGATTGGAGACCCAGTACTTC. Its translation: CASSQGGLETQYF.

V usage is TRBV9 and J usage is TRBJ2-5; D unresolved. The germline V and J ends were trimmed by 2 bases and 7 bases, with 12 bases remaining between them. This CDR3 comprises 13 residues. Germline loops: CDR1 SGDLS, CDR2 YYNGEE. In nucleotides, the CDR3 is TGTGCCAGCAGCGTTGACGCGACGGGGACCCAGTACTTC. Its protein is CASSVDATGTQYF.

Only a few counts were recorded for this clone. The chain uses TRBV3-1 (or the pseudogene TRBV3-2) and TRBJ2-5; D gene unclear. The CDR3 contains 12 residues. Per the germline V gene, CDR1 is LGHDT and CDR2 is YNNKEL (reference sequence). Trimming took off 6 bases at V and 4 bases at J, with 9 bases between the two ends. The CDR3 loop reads CASRSSGETQYF. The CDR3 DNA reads TGTGCCAGCAGGAGTTCCGGAGAGACCCAGTACTTC.

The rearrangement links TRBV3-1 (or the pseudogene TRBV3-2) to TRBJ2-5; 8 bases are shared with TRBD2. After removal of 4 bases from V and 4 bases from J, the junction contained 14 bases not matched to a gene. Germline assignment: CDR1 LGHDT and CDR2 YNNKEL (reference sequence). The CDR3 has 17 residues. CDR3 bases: TGTGCCAGCAGCCCGGAGCATAGCGGGGCTCCGGGAGAGACCCAGTACTTC. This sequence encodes CASSPEHSGAPGETQYF.

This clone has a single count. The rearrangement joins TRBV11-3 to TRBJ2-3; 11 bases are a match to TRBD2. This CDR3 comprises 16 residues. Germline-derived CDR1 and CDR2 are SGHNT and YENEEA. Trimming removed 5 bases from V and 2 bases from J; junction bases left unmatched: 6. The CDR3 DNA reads TGTGCCAGCAGCGGTCCTAGCGGGGGGCTCACAGATACGCAGTATTTT. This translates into CASSGPSGGLTDTQYF.

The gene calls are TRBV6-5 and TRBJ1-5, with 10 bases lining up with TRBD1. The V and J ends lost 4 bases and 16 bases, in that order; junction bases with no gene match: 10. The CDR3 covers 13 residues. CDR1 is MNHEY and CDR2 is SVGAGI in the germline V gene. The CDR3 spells CASSSTGGGWYHF. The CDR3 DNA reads TGTGCCAGCAGTTCGACAGGGGGCGGTTGGTATCATTTT.

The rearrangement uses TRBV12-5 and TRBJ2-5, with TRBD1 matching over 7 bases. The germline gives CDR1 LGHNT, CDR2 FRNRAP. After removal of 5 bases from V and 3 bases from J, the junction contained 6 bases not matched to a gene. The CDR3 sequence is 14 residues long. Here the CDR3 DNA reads TGTGCTAGTGGTGAGGGACAGATTAAAGAGACCCAGTACTTC. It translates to CASGEGQIKETQYF.

The CDR3 sequence is CASSPTGGIDEQFF. CDR3 in DNA: TGTGCCAGCAGCCCGACAGGGGGCATCGATGAGCAGTTCTTC. The chain joins TRBV11-3 to TRBJ2-1; 10 bases map to TRBD1. The CDR3 extends over 14 amino acids. Germline assignment: CDR1 SGHNT and CDR2 YENEEA. The J segment lost 8 bases and the V segment lost 5 bases, leaving 6 bases of the junction unmatched.

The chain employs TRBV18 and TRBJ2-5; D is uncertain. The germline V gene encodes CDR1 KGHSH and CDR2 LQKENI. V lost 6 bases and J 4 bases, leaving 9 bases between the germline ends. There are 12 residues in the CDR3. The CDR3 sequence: CASSPNGETQYF. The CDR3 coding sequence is TGTGCCAGCTCGCCGAACGGAGAGACCCAGTACTTC.

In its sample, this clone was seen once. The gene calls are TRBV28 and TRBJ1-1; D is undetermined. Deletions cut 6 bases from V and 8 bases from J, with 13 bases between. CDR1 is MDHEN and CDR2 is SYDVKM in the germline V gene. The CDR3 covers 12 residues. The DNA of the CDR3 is TGTGCCAGCAGCCGGCTGGAGGCCGAAGCTTTCTTT. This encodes CASSRLEAEAFF. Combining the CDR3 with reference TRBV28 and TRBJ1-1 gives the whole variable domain DVKVTQSSRYLVKRTGEKVFLECVQDMDHENMFWYRQDPGLGLRLIYFSYDVKMKEKGDIPEGYSVSREKKERFSLILESASTNQTSMYLCASSRLEAEAFFGQGTRLTVV.